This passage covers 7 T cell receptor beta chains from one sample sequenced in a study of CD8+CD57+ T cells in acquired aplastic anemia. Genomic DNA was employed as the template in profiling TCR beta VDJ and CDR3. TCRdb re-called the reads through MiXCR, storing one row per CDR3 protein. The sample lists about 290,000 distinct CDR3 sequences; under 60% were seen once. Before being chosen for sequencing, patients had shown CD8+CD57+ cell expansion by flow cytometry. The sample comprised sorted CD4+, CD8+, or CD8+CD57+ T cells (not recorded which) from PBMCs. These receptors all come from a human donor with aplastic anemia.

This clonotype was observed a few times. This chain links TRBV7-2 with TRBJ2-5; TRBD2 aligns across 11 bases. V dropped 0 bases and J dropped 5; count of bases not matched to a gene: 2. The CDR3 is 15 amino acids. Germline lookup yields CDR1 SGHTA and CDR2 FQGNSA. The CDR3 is CASSLASSGGETQYF. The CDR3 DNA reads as TGTGCCAGCAGCTTAGCGTCTAGCGGGGGGGAGACCCAGTACTTC.

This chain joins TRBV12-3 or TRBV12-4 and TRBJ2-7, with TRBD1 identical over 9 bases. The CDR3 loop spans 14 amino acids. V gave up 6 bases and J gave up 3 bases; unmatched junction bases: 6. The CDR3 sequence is CASSYGQGHYEQYF. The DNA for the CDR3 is TGTGCCAGCAGCTACGGACAGGGGCACTACGAGCAGTACTTC.

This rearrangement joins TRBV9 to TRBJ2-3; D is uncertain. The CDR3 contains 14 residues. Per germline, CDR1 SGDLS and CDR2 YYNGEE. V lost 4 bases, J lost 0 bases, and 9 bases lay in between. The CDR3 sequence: CASSTSVSTDTQYF. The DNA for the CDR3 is TGTGCCAGCAGCACATCGGTGAGCACAGATACGCAGTATTTT.

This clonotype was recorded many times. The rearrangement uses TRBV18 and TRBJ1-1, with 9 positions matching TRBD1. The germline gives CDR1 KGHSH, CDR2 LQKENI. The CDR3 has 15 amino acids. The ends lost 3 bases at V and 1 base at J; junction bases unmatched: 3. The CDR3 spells CASSPWGQGNTEAFF. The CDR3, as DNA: TGTGCCAGCTCACCGTGGGGACAGGGGAACACTGAAGCTTTCTTT.

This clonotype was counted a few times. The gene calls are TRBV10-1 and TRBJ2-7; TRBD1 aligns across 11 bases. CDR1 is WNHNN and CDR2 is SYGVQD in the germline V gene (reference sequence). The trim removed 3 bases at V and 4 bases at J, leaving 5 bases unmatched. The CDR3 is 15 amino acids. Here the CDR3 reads CASSDGGQGAYEQYF. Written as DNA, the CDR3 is TGCGCCAGCAGTGACGGAGGACAGGGGGCGTACGAGCAGTACTTC.

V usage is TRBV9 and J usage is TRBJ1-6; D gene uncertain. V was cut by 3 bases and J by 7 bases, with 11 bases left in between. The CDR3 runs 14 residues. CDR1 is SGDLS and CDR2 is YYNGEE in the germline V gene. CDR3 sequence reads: CASSARTENSPLHF. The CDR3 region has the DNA TGTGCCAGCAGCGCCCGGACGGAAAATTCACCCCTCCACTTT.

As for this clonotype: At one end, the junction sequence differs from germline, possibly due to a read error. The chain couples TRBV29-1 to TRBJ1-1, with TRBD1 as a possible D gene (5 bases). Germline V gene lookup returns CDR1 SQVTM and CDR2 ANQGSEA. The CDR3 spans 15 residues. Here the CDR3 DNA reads TGCGGCGTTGCCCCCCGGGGGGGTAGCGACACTGAAGCTTTCTTC. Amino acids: CGVAPRGGSDTEAFF.